The entry below gives a single TCR beta chain sequence along with its context. The source of the sample is a study of cytomegalovirus exposure and HLA in healthy donors. A multiplex PCR was run with 60 Vbeta primers and 13 Jbeta primers. Profiling relied on immunoSEQ multiplex PCR, and the TCRdb table lists in-frame clones only, not all of them. The table records about 150,000 clones, 80% to 90% of them present only once. The sequenced sample consisted of PBMCs. The clonotype originates from a middle-aged woman in good health and CMV-seropositive.

This CDR3 reads CASSEPGFQYF. The CDR3 coding sequence is TGCGCCAGCAGTGAGCCAGGGTTTCAGTACTTC. This sequence joins TRBV10-1 and TRBJ2-7, with D perhaps matching TRBD1 (5 bases). The CDR3 is 11 amino acids. Germline CDR1 reads WNHNN; CDR2 reads SYGVQD (reference sequence). Deletions cut 2 bases from V and 10 bases from J, with 9 bases between.